Here is one T cell receptor (beta chain) with its context. This clone's antigen is unknown. Within one base of it there is no much larger clone, and no base qualities were kept. Patients with autoimmune disease history or receiving systemic immunosuppression were excluded from the trial. Peripheral blood for TCR sequencing was drawn from every dose cohort at baseline, at cycle 4 day 1 and at cycle 7 day 1. The samples were drawn from a first-in-human, open-label, multicenter phase I dose-escalation trial of ivuxolimab. The trial enrolled adults with locally advanced or metastatic head and neck squamous cell, hepatocellular, melanoma or renal cell carcinoma. Before TCR sequencing, CD4+ T cells and CD8+ T cells from peripheral blood were sorted into separate populations. To sequence the TCRbeta CDR3 region, genomic DNA was isolated from the sorted cells. The immunoSEQ Assay was used for sequencing of TCRbeta CDR3 regions. TCRdb mirrors the immuneACCESS table, restricted to in-frame sequences. Some clones are absent from its copies; in checked studies, under half trace to an unresolved V gene, and the reason for the others is unknown. In this sample the table shows about 50,000 clones, approximately 92% of which occur a single time. The top ten clonotypes cover about 25% of the sample.

V trim: 8 bases; J trim: 2 bases; unmatched bases: 11. The CDR3 numbers 15 residues from cysteine through phenylalanine. Only CDR3 DNA is held: 45 bases, read in frame from base 1. From a lookup of the germline V gene (reference sequence), CDR1 and CDR2 are LNHDA and SQIVND. The sample comes from a study of OX40 agonist ivuxolimab in advanced cancers. For the study in its entirety: The costimulatory receptor OX40 (CD134) was targeted by ivuxolimab, a fully human IgG2 agonistic monoclonal antibody. Intravenous ivuxolimab was administered to patients every 2 weeks at six dose levels: 0.01, 0.1, 0.3, 1.5, 3 and 10 mg/kg. Of the roughly 52 dose-escalation patients, hepatocellular carcinoma was present in about 20, melanoma in some 15, renal cell carcinoma in 9 and head and neck cancer in 9. In the dose-escalation cohort, 82.7% of patients were male, and the mean age was roughly 60 years, with a range of about 23 to 90. Patients were allowed to have had prior anti-PD-1, anti-PD-L1 or anti-CTLA-4 therapy, and approximately 40% of the dose-escalation patients had been treated with checkpoint inhibitors. Three dose-escalation patients achieved partial responses, one with hepatocellular carcinoma and two with cutaneous melanoma. Peripheral TCRbeta sequencing aimed to test whether ivuxolimab altered TCR sequence diversity and caused clonal T-cell expansion. The paper covers the monotherapy dose-escalation part of the phase I ivuxolimab trial, which included N of about 50 patients. The paper as a whole reports these results and caveats: After ivuxolimab, more expanded clones were found on average in CD8+ T cells than in CD4+ T cells. At doses of 0.1 to 3.0 mg/kg, clonal expansion of both CD4+ and CD8+ T cells in blood was seen between baseline and week 6. Low levels of normalized T-cell clonal expansion were also seen in some patients who did not respond. Partial responders in the 0.1-3.0 mg/kg groups had among the lowest normalized peripheral clonal expansion, especially among CD8+ T cells. Antigen specificity was not determined for the clonally expanded peripheral T cells.

The TCR originated in an adult with an advanced solid tumor such as melanoma, head and neck, liver or kidney cancer. Material: CD4+ or CD8+ T cells sorted from blood, obtained in a trial of the OX40 agonist ivuxolimab. The chain is encoded by TRBV19 joined to TRBJ2-7, with TRBD2 identical over 8 junction bases. The base sequence is TGTGCCAGTGGGCCCGGGGGGGGTGGCACCTACGAGCAGTACTTC. This yields the protein CASGPGGGGTYEQYF.